This TCR beta chain is drawn from a study of blood T cell repertoires in COVID-19. Data came from immunoSEQ multiplex PCR; TCRdb stores just in-frame clones and leaves some out. The table lists about 200,000 clones, around 84% of them singletons. The CDR3 length is 18 residues. V dropped 4 bases and J dropped 1; count of bases not matched to a gene: 12. CDR1 and CDR2 (germline): MDHEN, SYDVKM. This clonotype was obtained from a man aged 60-69 years with acute or convalescent COVID-19. This chain uses TRBV28 with TRBJ2-3; 9 nucleotides agree with TRBD1. The sample consisted of peripheral blood. CDR3 sequence reads: CASSSQGTGYLGTDTQYF. DNA of the CDR3: TGTGCCAGCAGTTCCCAAGGGACAGGGTATCTTGGCACAGATACGCAGTATTTT. The variable domain in full, completed from reference TRBV28 and TRBJ2-3, reads DVKVTQSSRYLVKRTGEKVFLECVQDMDHENMFWYRQDPGLGLRLIYFSYDVKMKEKGDIPEGYSVSREKKERFSLILESASTNQTSMYLCASSSQGTGYLGTDTQYFGPGTRLTVL.